The clone carrying this T cell receptor (beta chain) is a singleton in its sample. Its specificity is not known. CD4+CD25+CD127- Tregs, CD4+CD25- non-Tregs, CD4 and CD8 cells were sorted. The data stem from a study of Tregs in tolerant kidney transplant recipients. General study findings and limits: For some patients, primers changed over time, blocking nucleotide-level comparison.

Trimming removed 2 bases at V and 5 bases at J, with 15 bases between. CDR1 and CDR2 from the germline V gene are MDHEN and SYDVKM. This CDR3 has 15 residues. Sequencing used immunoSEQ multiplex PCR; TCRdb keeps in-frame clones, though not all of them. The sample contains over 85,000 clones, 93% of which appear only once. V usage is TRBV28 and J usage is TRBJ2-5, with D possibly matching TRBD1 (6 bases). Material: CD4+ T cells from blood, obtained before the transplant. The TCR was taken from a human donor who received a combined kidney and bone marrow transplant. The CDR3: CASSLPSRGKETQYF. The CDR3 nucleotides read TGTGCCAGCAGTTTACCCAGCAGGGGTAAGGAGACCCAGTACTTC.